This TCR beta chain derives from a study of T-cell memory formation after mild COVID-19. Notes on this clonotype: Its antigen is undetermined.

Whole-study findings and limits: Whether second-wave clones peaking at day 37 were SARS-CoV-2 specific went unconfirmed. While clones contracting from day 15 to 85 were balanced between CD4 and CD8, later expanders leaned CD4+.

CDR3 size: 14 residues. The germline V gene encodes CDR1 SGHAT and CDR2 FQNNGV. V was cut by 3 bases and J by 1 base, with 8 bases left in between. TCRdb called the 5' RACE reads again in MiXCR, with one record for every CDR3 protein. The sample consists of 300,000 to 400,000 distinct CDR3 sequences, over 13% of them appearing once. The origin of this receptor is a man between 18 and 29 years old who had mild COVID-19 (a few samples of this study predate the infection). Cell type and time point are not known. The V call is TRBV11-2, the J call TRBJ2-3; D is unclear. Sample: PBMCs or a T cell subset sorted from them (not recorded which). As DNA, the CDR3 is TGTGCCAGCAGCTTCCGGGTGGGCACAGATACGCAGTATTTT. This encodes CASSFRVGTDTQYF.